The clone carrying this T cell receptor (beta chain) was seen just once. Trimming took off 2 bases at V and 0 bases at J, with 10 bases between the two ends. The CDR3 is 15 residues long. Per germline, CDR1 LNHDA and CDR2 SQIVND (reference sequence). Authors' analysis steps: Using reference gene primer amplification, nucleated cell counts were estimated. Method: immunoSEQ multiplex PCR; TCRdb's copy keeps in-frame clones and lacks some. V and J calls and clone size are those listed in that table; D and trimming were worked out from the DNA. The data hold about 85,000 clones, with approximately 90% observed a single time. This record comes from a study of blood T cell repertoires in COVID-19.

Source material: peripheral blood. The chain couples TRBV19 to TRBJ1-2, with D uncertain. The sequence came from a man aged 60-69 years with acute or convalescent COVID-19. The CDR3 bases are TGTGCCAGTAGTATATGGAGGGTTACTAACTATGGCTACACCTTC. As protein: CASSIWRVTNYGYTF.